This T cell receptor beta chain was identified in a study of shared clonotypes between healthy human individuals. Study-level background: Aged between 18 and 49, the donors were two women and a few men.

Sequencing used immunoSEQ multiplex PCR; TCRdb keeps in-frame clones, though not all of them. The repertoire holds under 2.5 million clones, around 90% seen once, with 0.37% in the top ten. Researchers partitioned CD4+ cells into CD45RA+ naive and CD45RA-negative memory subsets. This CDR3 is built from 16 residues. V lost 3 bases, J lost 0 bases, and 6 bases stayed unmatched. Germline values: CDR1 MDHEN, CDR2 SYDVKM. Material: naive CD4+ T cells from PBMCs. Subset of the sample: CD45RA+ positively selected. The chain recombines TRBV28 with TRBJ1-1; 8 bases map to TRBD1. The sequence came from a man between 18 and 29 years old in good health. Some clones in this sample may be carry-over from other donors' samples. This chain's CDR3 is CASSLRTGMMNTEAFF. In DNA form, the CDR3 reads TGTGCCAGCAGTTTGAGGACAGGGATGATGAACACTGAAGCTTTCTTT.